This T cell receptor beta chain was recorded in a study of cytomegalovirus exposure and HLA in healthy donors. General study points: The authors enumerated around 150 TCR beta chains as linked to cytomegalovirus.

CDR1 MNHEY and CDR2 SMNVEV come from the germline V gene (reference sequence). The CDR3 is made up of 12 amino acids. With 6 bases clipped from V and 12 bases from J, the junction kept 6 bases outside the gene matches. Separate from the approximately 670-subject first cohort was the approximately 130-subject validation cohort, to which the donors belonged. In regard to this clone: Its antigen is unknown.

TCRdb keeps only in-frame clones here, not all; method: immunoSEQ multiplex PCR. This sample has under 50,000 clones; over 85% occur once, and the top ten carry approximately 8.1%. The sample taken for sequencing was PBMCs. The TCR was taken from a woman aged 18 to 35 in good health and CMV-seropositive. The chain uses TRBV27 and TRBJ2-1, with 9 bases lining up with TRBD2. For the CDR3, the DNA is TGTGCCAGCAGGATTCTTAGCGGGAGGCAGTTCTTC. Residues: CASRILSGRQFF.